These 26 T cell receptor beta chains share one sample of origin, sequenced in a study of T-cell memory formation after mild COVID-19 (dated by TCRdb to 2020 to 2023). The library relied on 5' RACE. TCRdb shows the sequencer as Illumina NovaSeq 6000. The raw public reads went through TCRdb reprocessing: fastp at Q25, MiXCR clone calling, in-frame beta chains kept. Each entry is one CDR3 protein sequence, shown with its most common DNA and genes. The sample table lists about 290,000 distinct CDR3 sequences, more than 15% of them with a count of one. The top ten clones comprise over 20% of the sample. Sequencing was performed on PBMCs or a T cell subset sorted from them (not recorded which). These receptors came from a man aged 18 to 30 who had mild COVID-19 (a few samples of this study predate the infection). The sample titles of this study are shuffled in the database, so cell type and time point are left out; the donor was told from shared clones.

This rearrangement joins TRBV4-3 to TRBJ1-2, with D hard to call. Per germline, CDR1 LGHNA and CDR2 YSLEER. V was pared by 1 base and J by 8 bases, with 11 bases between. CDR3 length equals 13 residues. The CDR3 bases are TGCGCCAGCAGCCAAGTCCCCCGGAGAGGCTACACCTTC. Translated: CASSQVPRRGYTF.

This chain connects TRBV6-5 to TRBJ2-5; no reliable D call. CDR1 is MNHEY, CDR2 SVGAGI, per germline. V gave up 5 bases and J gave up 5 bases, with 9 bases separating them. The CDR3 has 12 amino acids. The CDR3 sequence: CASSLEAETQYF. In DNA, the CDR3 is TGTGCCAGCAGTCTAGAGGCGGAGACCCAGTACTTC.

In this sample, this clonotype turned up a few times. The chain employs TRBV5-1 and TRBJ2-1; 8 positions match TRBD2. The CDR3 covers 14 residues. Germline V gene lookup returns CDR1 SGHRS and CDR2 YFSETQ. The V gene end was trimmed by 2 bases and the J gene end by 12 bases; junction bases not matched to a gene: 10. The CDR3 spells CASSFEAGGVGQFF. The CDR3 DNA sequence: TGCGCCAGCAGCTTCGAGGCGGGGGGAGTCGGGCAGTTCTTC. Using reference TRBV5-1 and TRBJ2-1 for the parts outside the CDR3, the full variable domain is KAGVTQTPRYLIKTRGQQVTLSCSPISGHRSVSWYQQTPGQGLQFLFEYFSETQRNKGNFPGRFSGRQFSNSRSEMNVSTLELGDSALYLCASSFEAGGVGQFFGPGTRLTVL.

This clonotype was detected only a few times. This chain uses TRBV11-2 with TRBJ2-7; a weak D match, TRBD2 (5 bases). The V and J ends lost 4 bases and 7 bases respectively, with 20 bases between them. Germline V gene lookup returns CDR1 SGHAT and CDR2 FQNNGV. This CDR3 has 15 amino acids. CDR3: CASSSYSSGSGEQYF. The CDR3 bases are TGTGCCAGCAGCTCCTACAGTTCCGGGTCGGGGGAGCAGTACTTC.

A few counts support this clonotype. The chain uses TRBV6-5 and TRBJ2-7; TRBD2 aligns across 12 bases. CDR1 is MNHEY and CDR2 is SVGAGI in the germline V gene. The CDR3 consists of 15 residues. The J segment lost 7 bases and the V segment lost 6 bases, leaving 10 bases of the junction unmatched. CDR3 loop: CASSPGLAGKREQYF. The CDR3 nucleotides are TGTGCCAGCAGCCCTGGACTAGCGGGGAAGCGGGAGCAGTACTTC.

The table lists this clonotype with a few counts. The chain employs TRBV4-1 and TRBJ2-5, with a tentative D call TRBD2 (6 bases). The CDR3 totals 17 residues. The V end lost 1 base, the J end lost 1 base, and 16 bases lay between the germline ends. From germline, CDR1 is MGHRA and CDR2 YSYEKL. The CDR3, as DNA: TGCGCCAGCAGCCAAGGGCCGGCTAGCGACTCCCAAGAGACCCAGTACTTC. Translated, it gives CASSQGPASDSQETQYF.

The chain is built from TRBV12-3 or TRBV12-4 and TRBJ1-6; D is possibly TRBD1 (5 bases). The CDR3 is 14 amino acids. V was cut by 4 bases and J by 3 bases, with 7 bases left in between. This chain's CDR3 is CASSSGYYNSPLHF. For the CDR3, the DNA is TGTGCCAGCAGTTCAGGGTACTATAATTCACCCCTCCACTTT.

V gene TRBV5-1 combines with J gene TRBJ2-2; 8 nucleotides match TRBD1. The CDR3 spans 14 residues. Germline V gene data show CDR1 as SGHRS and CDR2 as YFSETQ. V trimming: 4 bases; J trimming: 5 bases; junction bases outside the gene matches: 4. CDR3 nucleotide sequence: TGCGCCAGCAGCCAGGGGGCGCAAACCGGGGAGCTGTTTTTT. Protein sequence: CASSQGAQTGELFF.

This clonotype appeared a few times. The CDR3 is CSAREPGAPFRNEQFF. CDR3 nucleotides: TGCAGTGCTAGAGAACCCGGGGCTCCCTTTCGCAATGAGCAGTTCTTC. The chain combines TRBV20-1 with TRBJ2-1; D may match TRBD1 or TRBD2 (5 bases each). Trimming removed 0 bases from V and 6 bases from J, with 18 bases in between. The CDR3 extends over 16 amino acids. The germline V gene encodes CDR1 DFQATT and CDR2 SNEGSKA (reference sequence).

Concerning this clonotype itself: One end of the junction does not line up with germline, which may come from a read error. The rearrangement links TRBV5-1 to TRBJ2-1; no definite D call. The CDR3 covers 15 residues. Germline V gives CDR1 SGHRS, CDR2 YFSETQ. The CDR3 nucleotides read TGCGCCAGCAGCTTGCCCAGCAGCTCCTACACTGAGCAGTTCTTC. This sequence encodes CASSLPSSSYTEQFF.

This clonotype was recorded a few times. The chain is built from TRBV6-6 and TRBJ2-7; tentative D call: TRBD2 (7 bases). The CDR3 is made up of 17 amino acids. In germline, CDR1 is MNHNY, CDR2 SVGAGI (reference sequence). With 5 bases removed from V and 1 base from J, the gap between germline ends came to 21 bases. CDR3 sequence: CASSHPSRGGVSYEQYV. In DNA form, the CDR3 reads TGTGCCAGCAGTCATCCCAGTAGGGGGGGAGTTTCCTACGAGCAGTACGTC.

The chain links TRBV27 to TRBJ2-2; 7 positions match TRBD1. The CDR3 runs to 15 residues. The germline gives CDR1 MNHEY, CDR2 SMNVEV (reference sequence). Germline trimming cut 6 bases from V and 6 bases from J; bases unmatched to any gene: 10. CDR3 sequence: CASRRGDSSSGELFF. CDR3 DNA sequence: TGTGCCAGCAGGCGAGGGGACAGTAGTTCCGGGGAGCTGTTTTTT.

The rearrangement uses TRBV6-6 and TRBJ2-2; D may correspond to TRBD1 or TRBD2 (5 bases each). V lost 11 bases and J lost 1, with 11 bases in between. Germline V gene lookup returns CDR1 MNHNY and CDR2 SVGAGI (reference sequence). The CDR3 spans 13 residues. For the CDR3, the DNA is TGTGCCGGGCAGGGACGGAACACCGGGGAGCTGTTTTTT. Its translation: CAGQGRNTGELFF.

This clonotype was seen only a few times. V and J are TRBV4-1 and TRBJ1-2; the D is unclear. CDR1 and CDR2 from the germline V gene are MGHRA and YSYEKL. The V end lost 2 bases, the J end lost 7 bases, and 23 bases lay between the germline ends. There are 17 residues in the CDR3. The CDR3 nucleotides read TGCGCCAGCAGCCAACGGACGGACTCCTACACCGCTGGTGGCTACACCTTC. Translating it yields CASSQRTDSYTAGGYTF.

The CDR3, as DNA: TGTGCCAGTGTTCAGGGCGCCGGACGGGAAAAACTGTTTTTT. Its protein product is CASVQGAGREKLFF. This sequence joins TRBV19 and TRBJ1-4, with a tentative D call TRBD1 (5 bases). The CDR3 runs to 14 residues. Germline CDR1 is LNHDA and CDR2 is SQIVND (reference sequence). Trimming took 8 bases from V and 8 from J, leaving 18 bases between them.

The V gene is TRBV5-1, the J gene TRBJ1-1; no firm D call. The germline V and J ends were trimmed by 0 bases and 1 base, with 7 bases remaining between them. The CDR3 is 14 residues long. Germline V gene lookup returns CDR1 SGHRS and CDR2 YFSETQ. Written as DNA, the CDR3 is TGCGCCAGCAGCTTGGGTCACGGGAACACTGAAGCTTTCTTT. Its translation: CASSLGHGNTEAFF.

Ten or more counts support this clonotype. The chain uses TRBV12-3 or TRBV12-4 and TRBJ1-1; 7 bases map to TRBD1. The CDR3 loop spans 14 amino acids. The J segment lost 6 bases and the V segment lost 5 bases, leaving 9 bases of the junction unmatched. The CDR3 sequence: CASSHRQGFPEAFF. The DNA for the CDR3 is TGTGCCAGCAGTCATAGACAGGGATTCCCTGAAGCTTTCTTT.

This clonotype was counted between two and nine times. The V and J genes are TRBV9 and TRBJ1-2; unclear D gene. Germline CDR1 is SGDLS and CDR2 is YYNGEE. V was cut by 2 bases and J by 1 base, with 3 bases left in between. CDR3 length: 12 amino acids. This chain's CDR3 is CASSVSNYGYTF. In DNA, the CDR3 is TGTGCCAGCAGCGTCAGTAACTATGGCTACACCTTC.

This clonotype was found many times. The rearrangement links TRBV5-1 to TRBJ1-5; 7 bases line up with TRBD1. J lost 5 bases, V lost 0 bases, and 2 bases had no gene match. The V gene's germline CDR1 is SGHRS and CDR2 YFSETQ. This CDR3 is built from 14 residues. This chain's CDR3 is CASSLGQGDQPQHF. In DNA, the CDR3 is TGCGCCAGCAGCTTGGGACAGGGCGATCAGCCCCAGCATTTT.

V usage is TRBV21-1 and J usage is TRBJ2-5; the D segment call TRBD1 is taken from the table without a DNA check. TRBV21-1 is a pseudogene segment. The CDR3 has 13 residues. The CDR3: CASSADRATTQYF. The CDR3 DNA sequence: TGTGCCAGCAGCGCGGACAGGGCTACGACCCAGTACTTC.

This clonotype was seen a handful of times. The chain couples TRBV27 to TRBJ2-2; 10 nucleotides agree with TRBD2. V was pared by 5 bases and J by 7 bases, with 13 bases of the junction left unmatched. CDR1 is MNHEY and CDR2 is SMNVEV in the germline V gene (reference sequence). The CDR3 covers 17 residues. The CDR3 sequence is CASSDASGGPPDGELFF. Written as DNA, the CDR3 is TGTGCCAGCAGTGACGCTAGCGGGGGTCCCCCGGACGGGGAGCTGTTTTTT.

This clonotype was found a few times. The chain couples TRBV4-1 to TRBJ2-2, with TRBD2 identical over 8 bases. This CDR3 region has 16 residues. In germline, CDR1 is MGHRA, CDR2 YSYEKL. V trimming: 4 bases; J trimming: 7 bases; junction bases outside the gene matches: 11. The CDR3 protein is CASSRRERGTIGELFF. The CDR3 DNA sequence: TGCGCCAGCAGCCGAAGGGAGCGGGGGACTATCGGGGAGCTGTTTTTT.

This clonotype was seen a handful of times. The chain uses TRBV29-1 and TRBJ2-2; D possibly corresponds to TRBD1 (6 bases). V dropped 3 bases and J dropped 7 bases, with 9 bases sitting between them. There are 12 residues in the CDR3. Per the germline V gene, CDR1 is SQVTM and CDR2 is ANQGSEA. Written as DNA, the CDR3 is TGCAGCGTTGATGGGGGCAACGGGGAGCTGTTTTTT. It codes for CSVDGGNGELFF.

The chain joins TRBV20-1 to TRBJ1-2, with D hard to call. CDR1 DFQATT and CDR2 SNEGSKA come from the germline V gene (reference sequence). Deletions cut 6 bases from V and 8 bases from J, with 7 bases between. The CDR3 sequence is 9 residues long. The CDR3 bases are TGCAGTGCCCTACCCGGCTACACCTTC. Encoded protein: CSALPGYTF.

This chain's CDR3 is CSAYPGAEAFF. CDR3 sequence (DNA): TGCAGTGCTTACCCGGGCGCTGAAGCTTTCTTT. The chain links TRBV20-1 to TRBJ1-1; D gene unclear. V lost 5 bases, J lost 6 bases, and 10 bases lay in between. Germline CDR1 DFQATT, CDR2 SNEGSKA (reference sequence). CDR3 length: 11 amino acids.

The V call is TRBV18, the J call TRBJ2-2, with no clear D. Germline CDR1 reads KGHSH; CDR2 reads LQKENI. This CDR3 is 17 amino acids long. Trimming shortened V by 2 bases and J by 5 bases, and 18 bases separated the two germline ends. The CDR3 region is CASSPFVPDSDTGELFF. The CDR3 DNA reads TGTGCCAGCTCACCATTTGTCCCGGATTCGGATACCGGGGAGCTGTTTTTT.